The text below deals with one T cell receptor (beta chain). This sample includes further DNA sequences coding for the same CDR3. Trimming removed 1 base from V and 0 bases from J, with 9 bases in between. CDR3 length: 15 residues. Germline V gives CDR1 KGHSH, CDR2 LQKENI. This sample is part of a study of blood T cell repertoires in COVID-19. Study context: The samples span acute and convalescent COVID-19 from the United States, Italy and Spain.

Sequenced by immunoSEQ multiplex PCR; TCRdb stores in-frame clones only, minus some. The sample holds around 110,000 clones, around 78% seen once. Sequenced material: peripheral blood. The receptor's source is an older man with COVID-19, enrolled during active disease. The chain combines TRBV18 with TRBJ1-1, with D possibly matching TRBD1 (5 bases). The CDR3 coding sequence is TGTGCCAGCTCACCACGACAGATAATGAACACTGAAGCTTTCTTT. It is translated as CASSPRQIMNTEAFF.